The entry below gives a single T cell receptor beta chain sequence along with its context. Its antigen is unknown. This record belongs to a study of OX40 agonist ivuxolimab in advanced cancers. Turning to the study itself: The patients received ivuxolimab by intravenous route every 2 weeks at 0.01 to 10 mg/kg.

TCRdb keeps only in-frame clones here, not all; method: immunoSEQ multiplex PCR. The sample holds about 56,000 clones; roughly nine tenths are singletons and the top ten take around 9.9%. Study findings and constraints: Expanded clones tended on average to be more numerous among CD8+ T cells than CD4+. CD4+ and CD8+ blood T cells expanded clonally by week 6 at 0.1 to 3.0 mg/kg.

The CDR3 totals 14 residues. Deletions cut 4 bases from V and 5 bases from J, with 13 bases between. Germline assignment: CDR1 SGHRS and CDR2 YFSETQ. This material consisted of CD4+ or CD8+ T cells sorted from blood, taken in a trial of the OX40 agonist ivuxolimab. The V gene is TRBV5-1, the J gene TRBJ2-1, with D perhaps matching TRBD2 (6 bases). The sequence derives from an adult with an advanced solid tumor such as melanoma, head and neck, liver or kidney cancer. The DNA for the CDR3 is TGCGCCAGCAGCGGAGGGACTGATGACAATGAGCAGTTCTTC. Translated, it gives CASSGGTDDNEQFF.